These 25 T cell receptor beta chains originate from one sample sequenced in a study of OX40 agonist ivuxolimab in advanced cancers. Receptors were amplified or captured by the immunoSEQ multiplex PCR assay. Drawn from immuneACCESS, this table holds only the in-frame rearrangements with V and J called that TCRdb kept. Clones are partly lost; checked studies trace under half to an unresolved V gene and leave the rest unexplained. Within this sample are more than 80,000 clones, with 85% to 90% of them counted one time only. About 1.9% of the sample belongs to the ten largest clones. The sample here was CD4+ or CD8+ T cells sorted from blood, taken in a trial of the OX40 agonist ivuxolimab. These receptors were taken from an adult with an advanced solid tumor such as melanoma, head and neck, liver or kidney cancer.

As DNA, the CDR3 is TGCGCCAGCAGCCTAGGACAGGGGGCCAATAGGGTAAACACCGGGGAGCTGTTTTTT. It codes for CASSLGQGANRVNTGELFF. The gene calls are TRBV5-1 and TRBJ2-2; 11 bases match TRBD1. V lost 4 bases and J lost 2; bases outside the gene matches: 13. Germline loops: CDR1 SGHRS, CDR2 YFSETQ. There are 19 residues in the CDR3. Full variable domain (remainder filled in from reference TRBV5-1 and TRBJ2-2): KAGVTQTPRYLIKTRGQQVTLSCSPISGHRSVSWYQQTPGQGLQFLFEYFSETQRNKGNFPGRFSGRQFSNSRSEMNVSTLELGDSALYLCASSLGQGANRVNTGELFFGEGSRLTVL.

V is TRBV5-1 and J is TRBJ2-2, with 9 bases aligning to TRBD1. This CDR3 region has 14 residues. The germline V gene has CDR1 SGHRS and CDR2 YFSETQ. The junction had 4 bases not matched to a gene; V was cut back by 5 bases and J by 5 bases. CDR3 in amino acids: CASSSGTGTGELFF. In DNA, the CDR3 is TGCGCCAGCAGTTCCGGGACAGGGACCGGGGAGCTGTTTTTT.

The chain couples TRBV7-9 to TRBJ2-1; the D gene is possibly TRBD1 (5 bases). This CDR3 has 14 residues. Germline CDR1 reads SEHNR; CDR2 reads FQNEAQ (reference sequence). V shed 5 bases and J shed 4 bases, with 12 bases lying between them. CDR3: CASSDRQQYNEQFF. The DNA of the CDR3 is TGTGCCAGCAGCGACCGACAGCAATACAATGAGCAGTTCTTC.

This chain links TRBV5-1 with TRBJ2-3, with a tentative D call TRBD2 (6 bases). Germline assignment: CDR1 SGHRS and CDR2 YFSETQ. V lost 1 base and J 0 bases, leaving 15 bases between the germline ends. This CDR3 is 17 amino acids long. CDR3 sequence reads: CASSLSLVGSSTDTQYF. In DNA, the CDR3 is TGCGCCAGCAGCTTGTCTTTGGTCGGGAGCAGCACAGATACGCAGTATTTT.

This chain links TRBV28 with TRBJ2-7, with 9 nucleotides matching TRBD2. The CDR3 is made up of 15 amino acids. J was trimmed by 6 bases and V by 5 bases; bases with no gene match: 11. Germline V lookup: CDR1 MDHEN, CDR2 SYDVKM. The CDR3 DNA reads TGTGCCAGCAGTGGACCTTCGGCGGGAGGGCCCGAGCAGTACTTC. This codes for CASSGPSAGGPEQYF.

This clone was found once. V gene TRBV5-1 combines with J gene TRBJ2-5; 13 nucleotides align to TRBD2. V shed 0 bases and J 4 bases; nucleotides not matched to a gene: 15. The CDR3 is made up of 20 amino acids. Germline loops: CDR1 SGHRS, CDR2 YFSETQ. Here the CDR3 DNA reads TGCGCCAGCAGCTTGGCCGTACTAGCGGGAGGGCCTTTGAATCTAGAGACCCAGTACTTC. It translates to CASSLAVLAGGPLNLETQYF.

This clone was detected only a few times. CDR3 bases: TGTGCCAGCAGCTTACGCGGGAGGGACACTAGCACAGATACGCAGTATTTT. Its translation: CASSLRGRDTSTDTQYF. The V and J genes are TRBV11-3 and TRBJ2-3, with 9 bases aligning to TRBD2. Germline V gives CDR1 SGHNT, CDR2 YENEEA. This CDR3 is built from 17 residues. With 2 bases clipped from V and 0 bases from J, the junction kept 6 bases outside the gene matches.

CDR3: CASRAGYYGYTF. In DNA, the CDR3 is TGTGCCAGCAGGGCAGGGTACTATGGCTACACCTTC. The V and J genes are TRBV6-6 and TRBJ1-2; perhaps TRBD1 as D (5 bases). The CDR3 spans 12 residues. V lost 6 bases, J lost 3 bases, and 8 bases lay in between. The germline gives CDR1 MNHNY, CDR2 SVGAGI (reference sequence).

The chain has TRBV7-9 and TRBJ1-4; no reliable D call. The CDR3 is 13 amino acids. Germline CDR1 is SEHNR and CDR2 is FQNEAQ (reference sequence). The V and J ends lost 1 base and 6 bases respectively, with 6 bases between them. CDR3 amino acids: CASSLDGDEKLFF. In DNA form, the CDR3 reads TGTGCCAGCAGCTTAGACGGAGATGAAAAACTGTTTTTT.

This chain uses TRBV5-1 with TRBJ2-5; tentative D call: TRBD2 (5 bases). The CDR3 has 13 amino acids. The germline gives CDR1 SGHRS, CDR2 YFSETQ. V lost 4 bases, J lost 5 bases, and 12 bases lay in between. CDR3 sequence: CASSPSGFETQYF. In DNA, the CDR3 is TGCGCCAGCAGCCCGAGCGGTTTTGAGACCCAGTACTTC.

This chain joins TRBV25-1 and TRBJ2-3; 9 bases agree with TRBD2. The CDR3 has 15 amino acids. Per the germline V gene, CDR1 is MGHDK and CDR2 is SYGVNS. The V segment lost 5 bases and the J segment 4 bases; nucleotides outside the gene matches: 7. The CDR3 loop reads CASSLAGAIPDTQYF. The CDR3 DNA is TGTGCCAGCAGTTTAGCGGGAGCAATTCCAGATACGCAGTATTTT.

This chain connects TRBV6-5 to TRBJ1-1; D unresolved. Germline assignment: CDR1 MNHEY and CDR2 SVGAGI. V lost 7 bases and J lost 4, with 16 bases in between. The CDR3 is made up of 14 amino acids. The CDR3 loop is CASTPAGSSTEAFF. The CDR3 bases are TGTGCCAGCACCCCGGCCGGGTCATCCACTGAAGCTTTCTTT.

This clone was observed once. The gene calls are TRBV28 and TRBJ1-5; no clear D gene. The germline gives CDR1 MDHEN, CDR2 SYDVKM. V dropped 6 bases and J dropped 4 bases, with 16 bases sitting between them. This CDR3 region has 15 residues. The CDR3 loop reads CASSPAGSTNQPQHF. CDR3 DNA: TGTGCCAGCAGCCCTGCCGGGTCTACAAATCAGCCCCAGCATTTT. Full variable domain (remainder filled in from reference TRBV28 and TRBJ1-5): DVKVTQSSRYLVKRTGEKVFLECVQDMDHENMFWYRQDPGLGLRLIYFSYDVKMKEKGDIPEGYSVSREKKERFSLILESASTNQTSMYLCASSPAGSTNQPQHFGDGTRLSIL.

The genes are TRBV5-6 and TRBJ2-3; a weak D match, TRBD1 (5 bases). The germline V gene encodes CDR1 SGHDT and CDR2 YYEEEE. The length of the CDR3 is 16 residues. V dropped 5 bases and J dropped 3 bases, with 19 bases sitting between them. The CDR3 loop is CASSSVGRSRTDTQYF. The CDR3 DNA follows: TGTGCCAGCAGTTCGGTGGGGCGGAGTCGGACAGATACGCAGTATTTT.

This CDR3 is CASSGGPPTDTQYF. The CDR3 DNA is TGCGCCAGCAGTGGTGGACCACCGACAGATACGCAGTATTTT. J is TRBJ2-3 and V is TRBV10-1; D is unclear. Germline V gene lookup returns CDR1 WNHNN and CDR2 SYGVQD (reference sequence). V lost 4 bases to trimming and J lost 3 bases, with 11 bases between them. This CDR3 contains 14 residues.

This chain connects TRBV14 to TRBJ1-2; TRBD1 might be the D (6 bases). V was trimmed by 0 bases and J by 3 bases, leaving 17 bases between them. Germline CDR1 reads SGHDN; CDR2 reads FVKESK. This CDR3 spans 17 amino acids. The CDR3 reads CASSQDPGGGVDYGYTF. Here the CDR3 DNA reads TGTGCCAGCAGCCAAGATCCAGGAGGGGGGGTCGACTATGGCTACACCTTC.

This clone was recorded at least ten times. The V call is TRBV5-1, the J call TRBJ1-5; possible D gene TRBD1, 5 bases. CDR3 size: 13 residues. CDR1 is SGHRS and CDR2 is YFSETQ in the germline V gene. V was clipped by 3 bases and J by 1 base, with 5 bases between them. The CDR3 DNA reads as TGCGCCAGCAGCTGGGGCAGCAATCAGCCCCAGCATTTT. Residues: CASSWGSNQPQHF.

Here the CDR3 reads CASSPEGYGELFF. The CDR3 region has the DNA TGTGCCAGCTCACCGGAGGGGTACGGGGAGCTGTTTTTT. The V gene is TRBV18, the J gene TRBJ2-2, with D perhaps TRBD2 (6 bases). The germline V and J ends were trimmed by 3 bases and 7 bases, with 9 bases remaining between them. CDR1 and CDR2 (germline): KGHSH, LQKENI. The CDR3 consists of 13 residues.

The CDR3 DNA sequence: TGTGCTAGTGGTTTCGTCGAGGACACTGAAGCTTTCTTT. Encoded protein: CASGFVEDTEAFF. The chain couples TRBV12-5 to TRBJ1-1; D remains unclear. Germline CDR1 is LGHNT and CDR2 is FRNRAP. The CDR3 length is 13 residues. Deletions cut 3 bases from V and 3 bases from J, with 8 bases between. The entire variable domain, with the rest obtained from reference TRBV12-5 and TRBJ1-1, is as follows: DARVTQTPRHKVTEMGQEVTMRCQPILGHNTVFWYRQTMMQGLELLAYFRNRAPLDDSGMPKDRFSAEMPDATLATLKIQPSEPRDSAVYFCASGFVEDTEAFFGQGTRLTVV.

The chain is built from TRBV4-1 and TRBJ2-7; 11 bases align to TRBD2. J gave up 6 bases and V 0 bases, and 7 bases lay outside the gene matches. There are 16 residues in the CDR3. The germline gives CDR1 MGHRA, CDR2 YSYEKL. CDR3 protein: CASSQDVTSGIAEQYF. The CDR3, as DNA: TGCGCCAGCAGCCAAGATGTGACTAGCGGGATCGCCGAGCAGTACTTC.

J is TRBJ1-1 and V is TRBV18; no clear D gene. V was pared by 3 bases and J by 0 bases, with 8 bases between. Germline CDR1 and CDR2: KGHSH and LQKENI. The CDR3 has 14 residues. Written as DNA, the CDR3 is TGTGCCAGCTCACCCCCAGGAATGAACACTGAAGCTTTCTTT. Protein: CASSPPGMNTEAFF.

The chain combines TRBV6-1 with TRBJ2-7; a possible D gene is TRBD1 (7 bases). The V end was cut by 6 bases, the J end by 0 bases, with 12 bases between. This CDR3 has 14 residues. Germline V CDR1 and CDR2: MNHNS, SASEGT. The CDR3 nucleotides read TGTGCCAGCAGGTGGAGGGGGCACTCCTACGAGCAGTACTTC. Translation gives CASRWRGHSYEQYF.

The chain recombines TRBV7-9 with TRBJ2-1; 8 bases line up with TRBD2. The J segment lost 11 bases and the V segment lost 0 bases, leaving 0 bases of the junction unmatched. Germline CDR1 reads SEHNR; CDR2 reads FQNEAQ (reference sequence). The CDR3 covers 12 residues. The chain's CDR3 is CASSLASGKQFF. In DNA form, the CDR3 reads TGTGCCAGCAGCTTAGCTAGCGGGAAGCAGTTCTTC.

This clone was seen only a few times. This chain uses TRBV6-1 with TRBJ2-7, with 7 positions matching TRBD2. CDR1 is MNHNS and CDR2 is SASEGT in the germline V gene. J gave up 2 bases and V 1 base, and 5 bases lay outside the gene matches. The CDR3 has 15 amino acids. The CDR3 spells CASSEGSGAPYEQYF. The CDR3 bases are TGTGCCAGCAGTGAAGGGAGCGGGGCGCCCTACGAGCAGTACTTC.

This rearrangement joins TRBV6-1 to TRBJ1-4, with TRBD1 as a possible D gene (6 bases). Per the germline V gene, CDR1 is MNHNS and CDR2 is SASEGT. This CDR3 spans 15 amino acids. The V and J ends lost 3 bases and 6 bases respectively, with 14 bases between them. In DNA form, the CDR3 reads TGTGCCAGCAGTGAGATGGGGGGGCAGGATGAAAAACTGTTTTTT. This translates into CASSEMGGQDEKLFF.